The 2 T cell receptor beta chains below were found in one sample sequenced in a study of OX40 agonist ivuxolimab in advanced cancers. Sequencing was performed with immunoSEQ multiplex PCR; in TCRdb, only in-frame clones are kept and a portion is missing. The sample has 68,000 or so clones, about nine tenths seen once. The sequencing here drew on CD4+ or CD8+ T cells sorted from blood, taken in a trial of the OX40 agonist ivuxolimab. These receptors were taken from an adult with an advanced solid tumor such as melanoma, head and neck, liver or kidney cancer.

The V gene is TRBV4-1, the J gene TRBJ2-2; 10 bases fit TRBD2. This CDR3 is built from 15 residues. CDR1 is MGHRA, CDR2 YSYEKL, per germline. J gave up 6 bases and V 4 bases, and 5 bases lay outside the gene matches. CDR3 nucleotides: TGCGCCAGCAGCCTCGGACTAGCGGTCCCCGGGGAGCTGTTTTTT. It translates to CASSLGLAVPGELFF.

This clone has a handful of counts. V usage is TRBV7-2 and J usage is TRBJ2-1; the D gene is possibly TRBD1 (5 bases). Between the trimmed V and J ends, which lost 3 bases and 5 bases, there was a span of 17 bases. CDR3 size: 16 residues. CDR1 and CDR2 (germline): SGHTA, FQGNSA. Written as DNA, the CDR3 is TGTGCCAGCAGCTTCCAGGGTTTAGCAGGAAACAATGAGCAGTTCTTC. Protein sequence: CASSFQGLAGNNEQFF. The full variable domain, in which reference TRBV7-2 and TRBJ2-1 provide the parts outside the CDR3, is GAGVSQSPSNKVTEKGKDVELRCDPISGHTALYWYRQSLGQGLEFLIYFQGNSAPDKSGLPSDRFSAERTGGSVSTLTIQRTQQEDSAVYLCASSFQGLAGNNEQFFGPGTRLTVL.